Below are 18 T cell receptor beta chains sequenced from a single sample in a study of blood T cell repertoires in COVID-19. The data were produced by immunoSEQ multiplex PCR, yet TCRdb's version contains in-frame clones alone and is incomplete. The table has 400,000 to 500,000 clones, about 88% seen once. What was sequenced was PBMCs or T cells enriched from blood (not recorded which). The receptors originated from a woman aged 18-29 years who had been exposed to COVID-19.

The chain links TRBV7-9 to TRBJ2-5; weak D call: TRBD2 (5 bases). Germline V gives CDR1 SEHNR, CDR2 FQNEAQ (reference sequence). Trimming took 0 bases from V and 3 from J, leaving 11 bases between them. There are 15 residues in the CDR3. DNA of the CDR3: TGTGCCAGCAGCTTAGCAAAAAGCGGAGAAGAGACCCAGTACTTC. As protein: CASSLAKSGEETQYF.

The chain has TRBV3-1 (or the pseudogene TRBV3-2) and TRBJ1-3; no firm D call. This CDR3 region has 16 residues. Between the trimmed V and J ends, which lost 6 bases and 0 bases, there was a span of 15 bases. Germline V gives CDR1 LGHDT, CDR2 YNNKEL (reference sequence). As DNA, the CDR3 is TGTGCCAGCAGATTGACAAGCCCGAGCTCTGGAAACACCATATATTTT. Amino acid sequence: CASRLTSPSSGNTIYF.

The chain recombines TRBV7-9 with TRBJ1-5, with TRBD1 matching over 8 bases. Germline CDR1 is SEHNR and CDR2 is FQNEAQ (reference sequence). V lost 1 base and J lost 6; bases outside the gene matches: 5. This CDR3 comprises 15 residues. DNA of the CDR3: TGTGCCAGCAGCTTAGGGACAGGGAGTAGTCAGCCCCAGCATTTT. Its protein is CASSLGTGSSQPQHF.

This clone has more than one count but fewer than ten. J is TRBJ2-1 and V is TRBV19, with 7 bases aligning to TRBD2. The V gene's germline CDR1 is LNHDA and CDR2 SQIVND (reference sequence). Trimming at V came to 2 bases and at J to 7 bases, leaving 5 bases not matched to a gene. The CDR3 length is 14 residues. This CDR3 reads CASSIRTRENEQFF. The DNA for the CDR3 is TGTGCCAGTAGTATACGGACTAGAGAGAATGAGCAGTTCTTC.

This chain connects TRBV2 to TRBJ2-7, with TRBD2 matching over 7 bases. After removal of 0 bases from V and 7 bases from J, the junction contained 12 bases not matched to a gene. The germline gives CDR1 SNHLY, CDR2 FYNNEI. This CDR3 comprises 16 residues. The CDR3 region is CASSEAPGGYKVEQYF. DNA of the CDR3: TGTGCCAGCAGTGAAGCCCCGGGAGGCTACAAAGTGGAGCAGTACTTC.

The chain links TRBV28 to TRBJ1-6; no clear D gene. CDR3 length: 16 residues. Germline V lookup: CDR1 MDHEN, CDR2 SYDVKM. V was clipped by 6 bases and J by 9 bases, with 21 bases between them. The CDR3 protein is CASSHRHNRYGSPLHF. CDR3 nucleotides: TGTGCCAGCAGCCACCGCCATAACCGGTACGGTTCACCCCTCCACTTT.

This chain links TRBV4-2 with TRBJ2-7; possible D gene TRBD2, 6 bases. CDR1 and CDR2 (germline): LGHNA, YNFKEQ. The CDR3 extends over 12 amino acids. Between the trimmed V and J ends, which lost 4 bases and 6 bases, there was a span of 10 bases. The CDR3 sequence: CASSPLGGEQYF. The CDR3 DNA sequence: TGTGCCAGCAGCCCCCTGGGGGGCGAGCAGTACTTC.

V is TRBV2 and J is TRBJ1-6; tentative D call: TRBD1 (6 bases). V lost 6 bases and J lost 7, with 16 bases in between. The germline V gene encodes CDR1 SNHLY and CDR2 FYNNEI. The CDR3 runs 15 residues. This CDR3 reads CASRSRSGENSPLHF. CDR3 in DNA: TGTGCCAGCAGATCCCGGTCAGGGGAGAATTCACCCCTCCACTTT.

This chain connects TRBV4-1 to TRBJ2-7, with TRBD2 identical over 8 bases. The V gene end was trimmed by 4 bases and the J gene end by 3 bases; junction bases not matched to a gene: 11. CDR3 length equals 16 residues. Germline CDR1 MGHRA, CDR2 YSYEKL. The DNA for the CDR3 is TGCGCCAGCAGCCCCCCGGGGCGGGGGGCGGACTACGAGCAGTACTTC. Residues: CASSPPGRGADYEQYF.

A single count supports this clone. The chain has TRBV5-4 and TRBJ2-1; D is perhaps TRBD2 (5 bases). Germline-derived CDR1 and CDR2 are SGHNT and YYREEE (reference sequence). The V end was cut by 1 base, the J end by 5 bases, with 13 bases between. This CDR3 has 15 residues. The DNA for the CDR3 is TGTGCCAGCAGCTTGATTTGGAGGTCCGACAATGAGCAGTTCTTC. The encoded protein is CASSLIWRSDNEQFF.

J is TRBJ2-1 and V is TRBV19; TRBD2 is a possible D gene (6 bases). V lost 3 bases and J lost 7, with 16 bases in between. In germline, CDR1 is LNHDA, CDR2 SQIVND (reference sequence). This CDR3 has 15 residues. CDR3 residues: CASSMGTGLGNEQFF. The CDR3 region has the DNA TGTGCCAGTAGTATGGGGACTGGCTTAGGAAATGAGCAGTTCTTC.

V usage is TRBV3-1 (or the pseudogene TRBV3-2) and J usage is TRBJ1-2; possible D gene TRBD1, 5 bases. V lost 0 bases and J 1 base, leaving 15 bases between the germline ends. The CDR3 consists of 17 residues. The germline V gene encodes CDR1 LGHDT and CDR2 YNNKEL (reference sequence). The CDR3: CASSQDLSRGRNYGYTF. In DNA form, the CDR3 reads TGTGCCAGCAGCCAAGATCTTAGTAGGGGTCGTAACTATGGCTACACCTTC.

V gene TRBV11-1 combines with J gene TRBJ2-7; 9 bases are a match to TRBD2. CDR1 is SGHAT and CDR2 is FQDESV in the germline V gene (reference sequence). V lost 4 bases and J lost 2; bases outside the gene matches: 6. The CDR3 runs 15 residues. For the CDR3, the DNA is TGTGCCAGCAGCTCCTTAGCGGGAGCCCCCTACGAGCAGTACTTC. This translates into CASSSLAGAPYEQYF.

The rearrangement uses TRBV2 and TRBJ2-5, with 8 positions matching TRBD1. This CDR3 is 15 amino acids long. Germline lookup yields CDR1 SNHLY and CDR2 FYNNEI. V lost 6 bases to trimming and J lost 0 bases; unmatched junction nucleotides: 6. CDR3 amino acids: CASRARQGNQETQYF. In nucleotides, the CDR3 is TGTGCCAGCAGGGCCAGACAGGGGAACCAAGAGACCCAGTACTTC.

The rearrangement uses TRBV27 and TRBJ2-7, with D maybe TRBD1 (6 bases). Germline loops: CDR1 MNHEY, CDR2 SMNVEV (reference sequence). Trimming left V 6 bases short and J 4 bases short, with 13 bases between. This CDR3 region has 13 residues. The CDR3 nucleotides are TGTGCCAGCAGAGGGCAGGGGTTATACGAGCAGTACTTC. It encodes CASRGQGLYEQYF.

The V and J genes are TRBV5-6 and TRBJ2-2; maybe TRBD2 (6 bases). The CDR3 loop spans 16 amino acids. Germline V CDR1 and CDR2: SGHDT, YYEEEE. Trimming pared 0 bases from V and 4 bases from J, leaving 13 bases between. The CDR3 region is CASSLDRRGVTGELFF. The CDR3 nucleotides read TGTGCCAGCAGCTTGGATCGGCGGGGCGTCACCGGGGAGCTGTTTTTT. The whole variable domain, remainder taken from reference TRBV5-6 and TRBJ2-2, is DAGVTQSPTHLIKTRGQQVTLRCSPKSGHDTVSWYQQALGQGPQFIFQYYEEEERQRGNFPDRFSGHQFPNYSSELNVNALLLGDSALYLCASSLDRRGVTGELFFGEGSRLTVL.

This sequence joins TRBV5-5 and TRBJ2-5, with 7 bases that match TRBD1. The CDR3 sequence is 15 residues long. CDR1 is SGHKS, CDR2 YYEKEE, per germline (reference sequence). The V and J ends lost 4 bases and 2 bases, in that order; junction bases with no gene match: 8. Here the CDR3 reads CASSKLPGQQETQYF. DNA of the CDR3: TGTGCCAGCAGCAAACTTCCGGGACAGCAAGAGACCCAGTACTTC.

The V gene is TRBV7-9, the J gene TRBJ2-1, with D tentatively TRBD2 (7 bases). Looked up from germline, CDR1 is SEHNR and CDR2 is FQNEAQ (reference sequence). The CDR3 has 16 amino acids. Trimming cost V 7 bases and J 5 bases, with 21 bases left between them. CDR3 nucleotides: TGTGCCAGCACCCCCATGGGGGGGGCTGGAGACAATGAGCAGTTCTTC. This encodes CASTPMGGAGDNEQFF.